This T cell receptor beta chain is from a study of control samples from healthy donors and cancer patients. Assay: immunoSEQ multiplex PCR; the TCRdb copy retains only in-frame clones and omits some. Counted here are more than 100,000 clones, 89% occurring once; the ten biggest clones make up 6% to 9.5%. This clone has only one observation. The ends were cut back, 5 bases at V and 6 bases at J, with 19 bases in the middle. Germline V lookup: CDR1 SEHNR, CDR2 FQNEAQ (reference sequence). This CDR3 is 15 amino acids long. The V gene is TRBV7-9, the J gene TRBJ1-2, with D perhaps matching TRBD1 (6 bases). The TCR was taken from a man aged 50 to 60 with head and neck cancer. The sample was PBMCs. CDR3 in DNA: TGTGCCAGCAGCCGGAGGGCACAGGGATCGGATGGCTACACCTTC. It translates to CASSRRAQGSDGYTF. Variable domain in full (rest from reference TRBV7-9 and TRBJ1-2): DTGVSQNPRHKITKRGQNVTFRCDPISEHNRLYWYRQTLGQGPEFLTYFQNEAQLEKSRLLSDRFSAERPKGSFSTLEIQRTEQGDSAMYLCASSRRAQGSDGYTFGSGTRLTVV.